This TCR beta chain was sequenced for a study of blood T cell repertoires in COVID-19. Study-level information: The study drew acute and convalescent COVID-19 samples from the United States, Italy and Spain.

This CDR3 is built from 15 residues. Germline-derived CDR1 and CDR2 are SGHDN and FVKESK. With 4 bases removed from V and 6 bases from J, the gap between germline ends came to 18 bases. Seattle patients were enrolled while actively infected and followed longitudinally. As processed by the authors: Nucleated cell counts were estimated from reference gene primer amplification. TCRdb's table, derived via immunoSEQ multiplex PCR, lists solely in-frame clones and lacks some. V and J calls and clone size are as listed in that table; D and trimming were resolved from the DNA. The repertoire includes around 360,000 clones, about 89% of them detected once, and 10% sits in the top ten.

The clonotype comes from a woman in her twenties or thirties with COVID-19, enrolled during active disease. The chain links TRBV14 to TRBJ2-5, with D possibly TRBD2 on 6 matching bases. Material for sequencing was peripheral blood. This CDR3 is CASSRLTGGMKTQYF. The DNA for the CDR3 is TGTGCCAGCAGCCGCCTAACTGGAGGGATGAAGACCCAGTACTTC.